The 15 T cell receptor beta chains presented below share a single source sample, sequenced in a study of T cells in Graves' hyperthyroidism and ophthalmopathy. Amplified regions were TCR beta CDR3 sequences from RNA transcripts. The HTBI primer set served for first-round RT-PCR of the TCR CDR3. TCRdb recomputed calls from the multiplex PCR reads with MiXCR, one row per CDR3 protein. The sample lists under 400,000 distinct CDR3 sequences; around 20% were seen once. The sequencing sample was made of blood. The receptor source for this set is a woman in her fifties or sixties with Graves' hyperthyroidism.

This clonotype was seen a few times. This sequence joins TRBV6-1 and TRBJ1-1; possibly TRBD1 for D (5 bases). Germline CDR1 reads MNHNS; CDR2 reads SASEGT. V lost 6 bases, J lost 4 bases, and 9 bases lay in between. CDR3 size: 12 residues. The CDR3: CASRGTGTEAFF. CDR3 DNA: TGTGCCAGCAGGGGGACGGGCACTGAAGCTTTCTTT.

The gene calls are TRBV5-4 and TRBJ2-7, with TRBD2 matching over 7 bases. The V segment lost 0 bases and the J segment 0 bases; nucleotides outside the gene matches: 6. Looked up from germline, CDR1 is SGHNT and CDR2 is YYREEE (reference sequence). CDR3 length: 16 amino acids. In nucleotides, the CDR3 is TGTGCCAGCAGCTTGGCCCTAGCGGCAAGCTCCTACGAGCAGTACTTC. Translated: CASSLALAASSYEQYF.

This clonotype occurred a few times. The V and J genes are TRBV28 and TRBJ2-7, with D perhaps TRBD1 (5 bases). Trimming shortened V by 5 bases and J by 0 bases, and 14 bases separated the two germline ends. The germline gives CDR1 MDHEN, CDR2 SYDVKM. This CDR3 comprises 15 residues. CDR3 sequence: CASSNRQPSSYEQYF. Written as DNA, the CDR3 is TGTGCCAGCAGTAACAGACAGCCAAGCTCCTACGAGCAGTACTTC.

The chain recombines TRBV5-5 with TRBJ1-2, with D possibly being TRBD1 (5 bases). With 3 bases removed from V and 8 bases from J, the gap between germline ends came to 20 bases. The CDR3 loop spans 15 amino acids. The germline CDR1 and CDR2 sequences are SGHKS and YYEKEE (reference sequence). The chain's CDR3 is CASSWSPGQSSGYTF. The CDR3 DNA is TGTGCCAGCAGCTGGAGTCCAGGACAATCATCCGGCTACACCTTC. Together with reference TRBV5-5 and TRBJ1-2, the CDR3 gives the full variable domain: DAGVTQSPTHLIKTRGQQVTLRCSPISGHKSVSWYQQVLGQGPQFIFQYYEKEERGRGNFPDRFSARQFPNYSSELNVNALLLGDSALYLCASSWSPGQSSGYTFGSGTRLTVV.

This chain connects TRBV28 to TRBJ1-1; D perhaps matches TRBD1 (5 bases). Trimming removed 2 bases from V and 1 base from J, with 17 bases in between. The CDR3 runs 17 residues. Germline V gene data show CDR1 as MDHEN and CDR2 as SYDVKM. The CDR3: CASSLVGGGRENTEAFF. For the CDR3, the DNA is TGTGCCAGCAGTTTAGTGGGGGGGGGGAGGGAGAACACTGAAGCTTTCTTT. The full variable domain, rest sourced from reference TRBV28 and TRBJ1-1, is DVKVTQSSRYLVKRTGEKVFLECVQDMDHENMFWYRQDPGLGLRLIYFSYDVKMKEKGDIPEGYSVSREKKERFSLILESASTNQTSMYLCASSLVGGGRENTEAFFGQGTRLTVV.

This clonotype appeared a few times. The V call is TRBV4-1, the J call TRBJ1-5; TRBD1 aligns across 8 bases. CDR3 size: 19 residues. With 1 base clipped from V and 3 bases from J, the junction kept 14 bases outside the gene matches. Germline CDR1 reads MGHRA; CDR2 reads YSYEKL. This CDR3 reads CASSQVALPGTGLNQPQHF. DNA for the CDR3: TGCGCCAGCAGCCAAGTGGCACTTCCCGGGACAGGACTCAATCAGCCCCAGCATTTT.

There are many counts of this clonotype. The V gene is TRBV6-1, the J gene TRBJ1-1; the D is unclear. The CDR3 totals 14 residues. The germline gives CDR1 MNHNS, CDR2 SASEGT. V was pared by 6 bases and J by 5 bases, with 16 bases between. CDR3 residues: CASRPETGLTEAFF. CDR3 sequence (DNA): TGTGCCAGCAGGCCTGAAACGGGGTTGACTGAAGCTTTCTTT.

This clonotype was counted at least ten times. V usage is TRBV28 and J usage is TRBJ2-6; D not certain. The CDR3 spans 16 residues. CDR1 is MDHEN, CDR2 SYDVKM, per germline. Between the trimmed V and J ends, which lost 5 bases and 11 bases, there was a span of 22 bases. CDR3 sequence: CASSPPSWFQTDVLTF. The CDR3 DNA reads TGTGCCAGCAGTCCGCCGAGCTGGTTCCAAACCGACGTCCTGACTTTC.

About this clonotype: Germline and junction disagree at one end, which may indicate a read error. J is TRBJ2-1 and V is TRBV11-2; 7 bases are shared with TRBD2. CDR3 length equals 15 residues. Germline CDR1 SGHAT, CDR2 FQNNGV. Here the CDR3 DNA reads TGTGCCAGCAGCTTGGGGGGGACTACCTACAATAAGCAGTTCTTC. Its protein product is CASSLGGTTYNKQFF.

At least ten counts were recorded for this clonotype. In DNA form, the CDR3 reads TGTGCCAGCAGTTTCTCGCAGGGTAACAATCAGCCCCAGCATTTT. Translating gives CASSFSQGNNQPQHF. The rearrangement joins TRBV28 to TRBJ1-5, with D possibly TRBD1 on 5 matching bases. Germline V gene sequence: CDR1 MDHEN, CDR2 SYDVKM. The CDR3 has 15 amino acids. The V end lost 3 bases, the J end lost 3 bases, and 12 bases lay between the germline ends.

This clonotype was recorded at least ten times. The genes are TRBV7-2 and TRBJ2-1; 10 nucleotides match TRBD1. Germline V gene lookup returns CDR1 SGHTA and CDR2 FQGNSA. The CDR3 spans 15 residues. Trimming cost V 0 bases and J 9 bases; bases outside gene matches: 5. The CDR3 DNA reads TGTGCCAGCAGCTTAGCGGGACGGACAGGGGGTGAGCAGTTCTTC. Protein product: CASSLAGRTGGEQFF.

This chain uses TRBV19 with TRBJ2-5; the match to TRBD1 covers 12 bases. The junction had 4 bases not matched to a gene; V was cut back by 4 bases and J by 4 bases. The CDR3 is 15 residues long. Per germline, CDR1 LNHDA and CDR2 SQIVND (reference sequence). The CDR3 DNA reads TGTGCCAGTAGTAGCCGGGACAGGGGGCGAGAGACCCAGTACTTC. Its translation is CASSSRDRGRETQYF.

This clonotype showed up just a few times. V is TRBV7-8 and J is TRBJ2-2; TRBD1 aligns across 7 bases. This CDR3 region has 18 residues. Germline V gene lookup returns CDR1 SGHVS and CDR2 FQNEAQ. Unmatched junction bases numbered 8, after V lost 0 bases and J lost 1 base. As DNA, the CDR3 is TGTGCCAGCAGCTTAGCCTTTTGGAGGACAGGGAACACCGGGGAGCTGTTTTTT. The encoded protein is CASSLAFWRTGNTGELFF. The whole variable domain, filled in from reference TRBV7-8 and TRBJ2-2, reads GAGVSQSPRYKVAKRGQDVALRCDPISGHVSLFWYQQALGQGPEFLTYFQNEAQLDKSGLPSDRFFAERPEGSVSTLKIQRTQQEDSAVYLCASSLAFWRTGNTGELFFGEGSRLTVL.

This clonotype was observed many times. The CDR3 sequence is CASTSSDGGYTF. CDR3 nucleotides: TGTGCCAGCACCTCAAGCGATGGTGGCTACACCTTC. V is TRBV6-1 and J is TRBJ1-2; D gene uncertain. The CDR3 covers 12 residues. Trimming removed 7 bases at V and 7 bases at J, with 13 bases between. Germline assignment: CDR1 MNHNS and CDR2 SASEGT.

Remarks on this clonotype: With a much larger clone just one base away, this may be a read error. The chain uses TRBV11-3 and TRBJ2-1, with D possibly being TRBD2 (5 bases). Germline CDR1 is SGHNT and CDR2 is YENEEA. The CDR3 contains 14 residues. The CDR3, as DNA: TGTGTCAGCAGCTTGGGTTCGGGGTGGTATGAGCAGTTCTTC. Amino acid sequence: CVSSLGSGWYEQFF.